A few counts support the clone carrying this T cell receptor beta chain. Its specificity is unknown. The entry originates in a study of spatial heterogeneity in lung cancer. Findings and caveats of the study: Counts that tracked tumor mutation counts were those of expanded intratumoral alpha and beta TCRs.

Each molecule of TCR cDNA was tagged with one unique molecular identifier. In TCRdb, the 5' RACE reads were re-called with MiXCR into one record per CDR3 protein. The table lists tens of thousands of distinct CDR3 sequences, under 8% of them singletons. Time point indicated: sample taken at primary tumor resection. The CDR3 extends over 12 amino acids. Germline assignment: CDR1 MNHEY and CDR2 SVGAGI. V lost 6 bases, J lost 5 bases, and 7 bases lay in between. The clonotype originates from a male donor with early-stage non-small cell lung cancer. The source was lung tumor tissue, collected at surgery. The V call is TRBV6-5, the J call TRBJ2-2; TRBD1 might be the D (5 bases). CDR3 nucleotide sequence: TGTGCCAGCAGCCAGGGAACCGGGGAGCTGTTTTTT. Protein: CASSQGTGELFF.